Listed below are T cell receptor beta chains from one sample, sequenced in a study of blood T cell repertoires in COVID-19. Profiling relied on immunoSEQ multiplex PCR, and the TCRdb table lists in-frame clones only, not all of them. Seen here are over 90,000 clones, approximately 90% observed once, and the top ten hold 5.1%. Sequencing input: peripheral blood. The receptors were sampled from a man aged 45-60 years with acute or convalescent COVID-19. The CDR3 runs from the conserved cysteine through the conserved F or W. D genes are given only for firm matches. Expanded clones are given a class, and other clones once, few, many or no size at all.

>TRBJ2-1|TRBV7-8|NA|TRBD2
CASSPPGLEESGQQFF
TGTGCCAGCAGCCCCCCGGGACTAGAAGAAAGTGGGCAGCAGTTCTTC
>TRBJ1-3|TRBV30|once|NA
CASSPFSVSGNTIYF
TGTGCCTCCTCTCCTTTTTCCGTCTCTGGAAACACCATATATTTT
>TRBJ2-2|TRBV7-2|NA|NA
CASSVLEGTGELFF
TGTGCCAGCAGCGTCCTTGAGGGCACCGGGGAGCTGTTTTTT
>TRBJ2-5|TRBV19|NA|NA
CASRRGPYSQETQYF
TGTGCCAGTAGGCGGGGGCCCTACTCCCAAGAGACCCAGTACTTC
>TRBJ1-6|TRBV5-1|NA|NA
CASSLEAASANSPLHF
TGCGCCAGCAGCTTGGAGGCGGCCTCAGCAAATTCACCCCTCCACTTT
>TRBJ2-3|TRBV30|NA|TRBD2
CAWELSGSTQYF
TGTGCCTGGGAATTGAGCGGGAGTACGCAGTATTTT
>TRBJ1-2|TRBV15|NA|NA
CATSRDFRGSYGYTF
TGTGCCACCAGCAGAGATTTCAGGGGTAGCTATGGCTACACCTTC
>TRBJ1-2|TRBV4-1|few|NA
CASSQVVSYGYTF
TGCGCCAGCAGCCAGGTGGTTAGCTATGGCTACACCTTC
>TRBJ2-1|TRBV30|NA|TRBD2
CAWSLLRTASGRGNEQFF
TGTGCCTGGAGCTTACTAAGGACCGCTAGCGGGAGGGGAAATGAGCAGTTCTTC
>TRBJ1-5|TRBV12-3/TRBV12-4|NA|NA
CASRAGGNQPQHF
TGTGCCAGCAGGGCGGGAGGCAATCAGCCCCAGCATTTT